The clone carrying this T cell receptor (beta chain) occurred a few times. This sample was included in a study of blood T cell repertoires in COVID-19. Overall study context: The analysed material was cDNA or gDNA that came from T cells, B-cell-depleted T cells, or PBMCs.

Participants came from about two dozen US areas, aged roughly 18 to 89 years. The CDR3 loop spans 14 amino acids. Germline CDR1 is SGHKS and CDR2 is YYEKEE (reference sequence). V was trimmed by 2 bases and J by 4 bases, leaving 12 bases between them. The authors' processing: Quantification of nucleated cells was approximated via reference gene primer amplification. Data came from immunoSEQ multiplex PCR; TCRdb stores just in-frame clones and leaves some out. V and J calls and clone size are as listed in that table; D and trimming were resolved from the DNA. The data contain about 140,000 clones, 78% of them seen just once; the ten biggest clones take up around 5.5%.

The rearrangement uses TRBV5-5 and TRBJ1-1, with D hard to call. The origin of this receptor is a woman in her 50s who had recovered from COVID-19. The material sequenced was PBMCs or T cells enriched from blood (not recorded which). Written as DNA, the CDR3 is TGTGCCAGCAGCTTTAGGCGGGAGAGCACTGAAGCTTTCTTT. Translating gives CASSFRRESTEAFF.